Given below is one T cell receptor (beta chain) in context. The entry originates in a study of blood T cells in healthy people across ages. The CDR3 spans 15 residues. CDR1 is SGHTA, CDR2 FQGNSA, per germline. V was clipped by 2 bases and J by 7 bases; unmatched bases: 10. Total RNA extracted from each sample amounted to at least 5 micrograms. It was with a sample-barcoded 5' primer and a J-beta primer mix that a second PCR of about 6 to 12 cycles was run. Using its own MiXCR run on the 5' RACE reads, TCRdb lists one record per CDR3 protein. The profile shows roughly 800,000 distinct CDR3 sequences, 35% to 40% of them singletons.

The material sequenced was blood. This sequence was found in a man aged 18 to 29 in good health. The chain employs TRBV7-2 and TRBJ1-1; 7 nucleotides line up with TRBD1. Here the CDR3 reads CASSLSRAQGGEAFF. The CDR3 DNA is TGTGCCAGCAGCTTATCAAGGGCCCAGGGGGGTGAAGCTTTCTTT.